This is a list of T cell receptor beta chains from one sample in a study of low-dose radiotherapy and immunotherapy resistance in tumors. TCRdb reanalysed the reads using MiXCR and keeps one entry per CDR3 protein. The sample includes roughly 95,000 distinct CDR3 sequences, 20% to 25% of them seen just once. Here the sequenced sample was PBMCs, taken after low-dose radiotherapy plus immunotherapy. All receptors derive from a female donor with ovarian cancer. Each CDR3 is given with its conserved first and last residue. Each record gives: J gene, D gene, clone size, V gene, CDR3 DNA, CDR3 protein. A D gene is named only where the DNA matches it firmly. Size values are once, few and many counts, or a class for expanded clones, and some rows have none.

TRBJ2-3 - many TRBV29-1 TGCAGCGCCACCCAGGTCGGAGATACGCAGTATTTT CSATQVGDTQYF
TRBJ1-5 - many TRBV7-3 TGTGCCAGCAGCGCACTGGGCGCTACCCATAGCAATCAGCCCCAGCATTTT CASSALGATHSNQPQHF
TRBJ1-1 - many TRBV20-1 TGCAGTGCTAGGGCCATCGCCGGGGCTTTCTTT CSARAIAGAFF
TRBJ1-2 - many TRBV6-2/TRBV6-3 TGTGCCAGCAAGGGTTTCTACGGCTACACCTTC CASKGFYGYTF
TRBJ2-7 - many TRBV5-1 TGCGCCAGCAGCTTGGGCCTAAGCTCCTACGAGCAGTACTTC CASSLGLSSYEQYF
TRBJ2-2 - - TRBV19 TGTGCCAGTAGTACAGGGGTGGGGAGTAACACCGGGGAGCTGTTTTTT CASSTGVGSNTGELFF
TRBJ2-2 TRBD2 - TRBV6-1 TGTGCCATCAGTGAAGGGCTAGCGGGAGCAGGGACCGGGGAGCTGTTTTTT CAISEGLAGAGTGELFF
TRBJ2-4 TRBD1 few TRBV5-6 TGTGCCAGCAGCTCGGGGACAGATAAAAACATTCAGTACTTC CASSSGTDKNIQYF
TRBJ1-2 TRBD1 many TRBV6-2/TRBV6-3 TGTGCCAGCAGGGGTTTAACAGGGGGCCTTGGCTACACCTTC CASRGLTGGLGYTF
TRBJ2-3 - - TRBV4-2 TGTGCCAGCAGCCAAGTGAGCACAGATACGCAGTATTTT CASSQVSTDTQYF
TRBJ2-1 TRBD2 many TRBV12-3/TRBV12-4 TGTGCCAGCAGTTTATCCACGGGCGGAGCGGGAAGCTCCTACAATGAGCAGTTCTTC CASSLSTGGAGSSYNEQFF
TRBJ1-1 - few TRBV6-2/TRBV6-3 TGTGCCAGCAGTTACACGGGGTGGGGAACTGAAGCTTTCTTT CASSYTGWGTEAFF
TRBJ2-1 - many TRBV5-1 TGCGCCAGCAGCTCCGAGGTGGGGGGAGGGCAGTTCTTC CASSSEVGGGQFF
TRBJ2-6 - few TRBV7-2 TGTGCCAGCAGCCCATCGACCCCAGGGGCCAACGTCCTGACTTTC CASSPSTPGANVLTF
TRBJ2-5 - many TRBV7-6 TGTGCCAGCAGCTTAGCGCTAGGGACGTTCCAAGAGACCCAGTACTTC CASSLALGTFQETQYF
TRBJ1-2 TRBD1 few TRBV30 TGTGCCTGGAGTCCGGACAGGGGAGGCCATGGCTACACCTTC CAWSPDRGGHGYTF
TRBJ1-2 TRBD1 many TRBV10-3 TGTGCCATCAGTGAGGGACAGGGCGTTCGGGGCTACACCTTC CAISEGQGVRGYTF
TRBJ1-3 - many TRBV5-5 TGTGCCAGCAGCTTTGAGTCTGGCCTGGGAAACACCATATATTTT CASSFESGLGNTIYF
TRBJ1-1 - many TRBV12-3/TRBV12-4 TGTGCCAGCAGTTTGAGGGGAATGAACACTGAAGCTTTCTTT CASSLRGMNTEAFF
TRBJ2-1 TRBD1 - TRBV3-1 TGTGCCAGCAGTCACCGGGACAGGGGGCGCGGTGAGCAGTTCTTC CASSHRDRGRGEQFF
TRBJ2-7 TRBD1 many TRBV30 TGTGCCTGGAGTCCAATAGGGGACAGGCTAATGTTATACGAGCAGTACTTC CAWSPIGDRLMLYEQYF
TRBJ2-2 - many TRBV11-2 TGTGCCAGCAGCCCCACCCAGGCGGGCACCGGGGAGCTGTTTTTT CASSPTQAGTGELFF
TRBJ2-5 TRBD1 few TRBV5-1 TGCGCCAGCAGCCGAAGACAGGGTTGGGAGACCCAGTACTTC CASSRRQGWETQYF
TRBJ1-1 - - TRBV5-1 TGCGCCAGCAGCTTCCGGGACAACGTTTATAGAACGAACACTGAAGCTTTCTTT CASSFRDNVYRTNTEAFF
TRBJ2-7 TRBD1 many TRBV9 TGTGCCAGCAGCGTAGAAGGGACAGGGGACTACGAGCAGTACTTC CASSVEGTGDYEQYF
TRBJ2-6 - many TRBV5-4 TGTGCCAGCAGACTGTCTAGTCCTGGGGCCAACGTCCTGACTTTC CASRLSSPGANVLTF
TRBJ2-2 TRBD2 many TRBV2 TGTGCCACGTCAAAAGAGGGACTAGCGACCGGGGAGCTGTTTTTT CATSKEGLATGELFF
TRBJ2-7 - many TRBV11-3 TGTGCCAGCAGCCCGGGCGCGTTTGGCGAGCAGTACTTC CASSPGAFGEQYF
TRBJ2-1 TRBD2 - TRBV29-1 TGCAGCGTAGTGAGCGGGGCTAATGAGCAGTTCTTC CSVVSGANEQFF
TRBJ2-5 - - TRBV12-3/TRBV12-4 TGTGCCAGCAGTTTTCTAGAGACCCAGTACTTC CASSFLETQYF
TRBJ2-5 - many TRBV29-1 TGCAGCGTTGACAGGGGGGGCCAAGAGACCCAGTACTTC CSVDRGGQETQYF
TRBJ2-2 TRBD2 many TRBV7-2 TGTGCCAGCAGCGGCCCGGGGGGGGAGGACCTTCTGCGGGCGAACACCGGGGAGCTGTTTTTT CASSGPGGEDLLRANTGELFF